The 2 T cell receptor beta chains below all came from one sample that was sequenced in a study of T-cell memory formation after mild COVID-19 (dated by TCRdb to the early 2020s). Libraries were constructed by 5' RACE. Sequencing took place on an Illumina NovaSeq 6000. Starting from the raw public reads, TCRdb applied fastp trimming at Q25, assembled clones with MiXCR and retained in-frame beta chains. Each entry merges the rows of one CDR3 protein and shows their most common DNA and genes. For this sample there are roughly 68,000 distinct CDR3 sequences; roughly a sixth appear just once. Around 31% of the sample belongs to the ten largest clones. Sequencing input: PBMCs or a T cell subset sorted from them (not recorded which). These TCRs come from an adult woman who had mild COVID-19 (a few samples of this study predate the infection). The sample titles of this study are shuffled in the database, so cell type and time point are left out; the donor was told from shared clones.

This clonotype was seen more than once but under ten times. In DNA, the CDR3 is TGTGCCAGCAGCTTAGCGAATAGTATAGGATCCTACAATGAGCAGTTCTTC. Its translation: CASSLANSIGSYNEQFF. The chain links TRBV7-6 to TRBJ2-1; D remains unclear. The CDR3 runs 17 residues. Germline CDR1 SGHVS, CDR2 FNYEAQ. Trimming stripped 0 bases from V and 1 base from J, with 13 bases between.

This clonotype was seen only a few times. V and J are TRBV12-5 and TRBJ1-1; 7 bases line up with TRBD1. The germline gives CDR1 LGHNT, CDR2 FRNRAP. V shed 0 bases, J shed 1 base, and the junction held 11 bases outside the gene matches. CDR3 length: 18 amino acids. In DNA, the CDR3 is TGTGCTAGTGGTTTGGTACGGATCCCGGGACAGAAGAACACTGAAGCTTTCTTT. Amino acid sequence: CASGLVRIPGQKNTEAFF.